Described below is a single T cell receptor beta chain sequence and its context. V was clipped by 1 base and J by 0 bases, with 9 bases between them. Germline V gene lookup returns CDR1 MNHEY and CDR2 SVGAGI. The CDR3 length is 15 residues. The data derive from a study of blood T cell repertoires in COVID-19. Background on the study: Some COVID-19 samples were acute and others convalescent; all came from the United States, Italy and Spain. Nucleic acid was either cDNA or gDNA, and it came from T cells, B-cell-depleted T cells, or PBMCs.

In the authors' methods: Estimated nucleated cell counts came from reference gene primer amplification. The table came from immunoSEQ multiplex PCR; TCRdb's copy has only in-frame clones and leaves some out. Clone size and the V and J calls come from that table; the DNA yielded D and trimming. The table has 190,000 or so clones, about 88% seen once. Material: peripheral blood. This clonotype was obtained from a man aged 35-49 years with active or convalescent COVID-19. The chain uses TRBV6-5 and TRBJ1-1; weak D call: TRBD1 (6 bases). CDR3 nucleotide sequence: TGTGCCAGCAGTTACTGTACAGGGATGAACACTGAAGCTTTCTTT. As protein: CASSYCTGMNTEAFF.